This T cell receptor (beta chain) was captured by sequencing in a study of shared clonotypes between healthy human individuals. In the study overall: In total, the donors were a couple of women and a few men aged 18 to 49. General study findings and limits: Clonotype sharing across several donors was observed for around 5% of naive CD4 clonotypes. A reduction in generation probabilities was seen for non-shared clonotypes relative to those shared by all four donors.

Points on this clone: No antigen is known for it. A read error may account for a junction end that differs from germline.

CD8 cells classed as naive were CD45RO-negative and positively selected for CCR7, excluding terminally differentiated effector memory CD45RA+ cells. This CDR3 has 13 residues. Germline CDR1 is SSHAT and CDR2 is FNYEAQ (reference sequence). Under the authors' procedure: ImmunoSEQ junction-only sequences lacked quality scores, so their filtering differed. Assay: immunoSEQ multiplex PCR; the TCRdb copy retains only in-frame clones and omits some. V, J and clone size derive from that table, while D and trimming were established from the DNA sequence. This sample yields about 580,000 clones, of which more than 95% are seen a single time; roughly 0.29% belongs to the top ten.

The chain uses TRBV7-7 and TRBJ2-7; TRBD1 matches 7 bases. This sequence was found in a man aged 25-45 years in good health. Sequenced sample: naive CD8+ T cells sorted from blood. In nucleotides, the CDR3 is TGTGCTAGCAGCTTCGAGGGGACAGACGAGCAGTACTTC. Amino acid sequence: CASSFEGTDEQYF.